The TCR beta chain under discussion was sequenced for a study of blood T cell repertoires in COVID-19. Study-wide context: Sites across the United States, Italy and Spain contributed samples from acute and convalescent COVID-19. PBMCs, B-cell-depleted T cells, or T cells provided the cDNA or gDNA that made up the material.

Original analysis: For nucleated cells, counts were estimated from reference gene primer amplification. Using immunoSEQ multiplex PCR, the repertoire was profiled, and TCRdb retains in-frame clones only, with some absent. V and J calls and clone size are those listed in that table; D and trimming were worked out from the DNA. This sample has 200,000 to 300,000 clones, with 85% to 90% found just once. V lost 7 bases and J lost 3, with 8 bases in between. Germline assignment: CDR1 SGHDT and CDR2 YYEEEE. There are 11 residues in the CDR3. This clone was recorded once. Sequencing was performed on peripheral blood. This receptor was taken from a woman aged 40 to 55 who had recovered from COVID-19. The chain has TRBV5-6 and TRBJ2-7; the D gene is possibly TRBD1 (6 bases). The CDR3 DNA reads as TGTGCCAGCCGGACAGTCTACGAGCAGTACTTC. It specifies CASRTVYEQYF.